Each of the 28 T cell receptor beta chains below was sequenced from the same sample in a study of blood T cells in healthy people across ages. A second PCR of 7 to 11 cycles used a sample-barcoded 5' primer and a J-beta primer mix. A single record per CDR3 protein comes from TCRdb applying MiXCR to the 5' RACE reads. The sample contains roughly 1,300,000 distinct CDR3 sequences, approximately 60% of which appear only once. Sequenced: blood. These receptors originate from a young man in good health.

The V call is TRBV20-1, the J call TRBJ2-1; 9 bases line up with TRBD2. The junction had 15 bases not matched to a gene; V was cut back by 1 base and J by 8 bases. The length of the CDR3 is 17 residues. Germline values: CDR1 DFQATT, CDR2 SNEGSKA (reference sequence). This CDR3 reads CSARGPEEAGGHDEQFF. CDR3 DNA: TGCAGTGCTAGAGGCCCCGAGGAAGCGGGAGGCCACGATGAGCAGTTCTTC.

This clonotype was recorded a few times. This sequence joins TRBV11-2 and TRBJ2-7; 7 bases agree with TRBD1. Germline CDR1 and CDR2: SGHAT and FQNNGV. The junction had 8 bases not matched to a gene; V was cut back by 3 bases and J by 3 bases. This CDR3 comprises 15 residues. CDR3 nucleotide sequence: TGTGCCAGCAGCTTGGACCGGGACAGCAACTACGAGCAGTACTTC. Protein sequence: CASSLDRDSNYEQYF.

The chain is built from TRBV6-1 and TRBJ2-5, with TRBD1 matching 8 bases. Germline lookup yields CDR1 MNHNS and CDR2 SASEGT. After removal of 1 base from V and 5 bases from J, the junction contained 3 bases not matched to a gene. CDR3 size: 14 residues. CDR3 sequence: CASSEDRGFETQYF. The CDR3 region has the DNA TGTGCCAGCAGTGAAGACAGGGGGTTCGAGACCCAGTACTTC.

This clonotype was picked up many times. Sequence at one end of the junction differs from germline and may be a read error. V is TRBV7-2 and J is TRBJ2-1; 7 bases fit TRBD2. CDR3 length: 16 amino acids. CDR1 and CDR2 from the germline V gene are SGHTA and FQGNSA. In DNA form, the CDR3 reads TGCGCCAGCAGCTTGGAGGGCGGGGGCTCCTACAATGAGCAGTTCTTC. Protein product: CASSLEGGGSYNEQFF.

Comment on this clonotype: The junction and the germline gene differ at one end; a read error may be behind it. The chain joins TRBV4-1 to TRBJ1-6; 9 bases agree with TRBD1. Per germline, CDR1 MGHRA and CDR2 YSYEKL. This CDR3 has 17 amino acids. This CDR3 is CASGLLTGGENNAPLHF. CDR3 nucleotide sequence: TGCGCCAGCGGTCTACTAACAGGGGGCGAAAATAATGCACCCCTCCACTTT.

The CDR3 sequence: CASSFRTGSSGANVLTF. CDR3 sequence (DNA): TGTGCCAGCAGTTTTCGCACTGGGTCGAGTGGGGCCAACGTCCTGACTTTC. V is TRBV12-3 or TRBV12-4 and J is TRBJ2-6, with D uncertain. The CDR3 consists of 17 residues. V lost 3 bases, J lost 3 bases, and 15 bases lay in between.

This clonotype was observed a few times. The chain is built from TRBV20-1 and TRBJ2-1, with D perhaps TRBD1 (5 bases). Trimming stripped 3 bases from V and 10 bases from J, with 22 bases between. The CDR3 spans 15 residues. CDR1 DFQATT and CDR2 SNEGSKA come from the germline V gene (reference sequence). CDR3 amino acids: CSARGPAAEVVEQFF. CDR3 nucleotide sequence: TGCAGTGCTAGGGGGCCTGCCGCCGAGGTCGTCGAGCAGTTCTTC.

This chain uses TRBV28 with TRBJ1-2; D might be TRBD1 (5 bases). V lost 4 bases to trimming and J lost 7 bases, with 16 bases between them. The germline V gene encodes CDR1 MDHEN and CDR2 SYDVKM. The CDR3 is 14 residues long. CDR3 sequence: CASSSNPPGGGYTF. For the CDR3, the DNA is TGTGCCAGCAGTTCCAACCCCCCTGGGGGTGGCTACACCTTC.

The chain carries TRBV28 and TRBJ2-3; D is possibly TRBD2 (6 bases). The V gene lost 5 bases and the J gene lost 2 bases, with 17 bases spanning the gap. CDR3 length: 16 residues. CDR1 and CDR2 (germline): MDHEN, SYDVKM. CDR3 sequence (DNA): TGTGCCAGCAGTCCACCCCTTACGGGGGACACAGATACGCAGTATTTT. Its translation is CASSPPLTGDTDTQYF.

This clonotype occurred a few times. The V and J genes are TRBV20-1 and TRBJ1-2; D not resolved. There are 14 residues in the CDR3. Trimming removed 0 bases from V and 4 bases from J, with 12 bases in between. CDR1 is DFQATT and CDR2 is SNEGSKA in the germline V gene (reference sequence). The CDR3 sequence is CSAREQESPYGYTF. CDR3 sequence (DNA): TGCAGTGCTAGAGAGCAGGAATCTCCCTATGGCTACACCTTC.

The J gene is TRBJ2-1, the V gene TRBV15; tentatively, D is TRBD2 (6 bases). The CDR3 is made up of 15 amino acids. Looked up from germline, CDR1 is LNHNV and CDR2 is YYDKDF (reference sequence). Trimming removed 1 base from V and 3 bases from J, with 10 bases in between. CDR3 sequence reads: CATSRVPGGYNEQFF. CDR3 bases: TGTGCCACCAGCAGAGTGCCCGGGGGCTACAATGAGCAGTTCTTC.

This clonotype was counted only a few times. The V gene is TRBV27, the J gene TRBJ1-1, with a weak D call TRBD1 (5 bases). CDR1 and CDR2 from the germline V gene are MNHEY and SMNVEV (reference sequence). Trimming stripped 1 base from V and 7 bases from J, with 7 bases between. This CDR3 is 12 amino acids long. Here the CDR3 DNA reads TGTGCCAGCAGTTTATTGGGGCATGAAGCTTTCTTT. It yields the protein CASSLLGHEAFF.

This clonotype has a handful of counts. The rearrangement joins TRBV29-1 to TRBJ2-7; the D gene is possibly TRBD2 (6 bases). This CDR3 has 14 amino acids. The V gene lost 1 base and the J gene lost 6 bases, with 16 bases spanning the gap. CDR1 and CDR2 from the germline V gene are SQVTM and ANQGSEA. CDR3 DNA: TGCAGCGTTGAAGGGGGGGACCGGATGCTCGAGCAGTACTTC. Translation: CSVEGGDRMLEQYF.

The chain recombines TRBV6-6 with TRBJ1-1; no reliable D call. Trimming removed 11 bases from V and 3 bases from J, with 16 bases in between. Germline values: CDR1 MNHNY, CDR2 SVGAGI (reference sequence). The CDR3 has 13 residues. In DNA, the CDR3 is TGTGCCTCCTCCCCGGTGGCAGACACTGAAGCTTTCTTT. It translates to CASSPVADTEAFF.

The table lists this clonotype with a few counts. The V gene is TRBV5-1, the J gene TRBJ2-4; D is unclear. Matching the DNA end better, TRBJ2-7 makes the J call doubtful. Germline-derived CDR1 and CDR2 are SGHRS and YFSETQ. This CDR3 is 13 amino acids long. The DNA of the CDR3 is TGCGCCAGCAGCCTTCCGGCCGCCGACGAGCAGTACTTC. Translated, it gives CASSLPAADEQYF.

The V and J genes are TRBV24-1 and TRBJ2-1; D possibly corresponds to TRBD2 (6 bases). CDR1 and CDR2 from the germline V gene are KGHDR and SFDVKD. The CDR3 spans 11 residues. V dropped 3 bases and J dropped 14 bases, with 10 bases sitting between them. The CDR3 protein is CATSDPREEFF. In DNA form, the CDR3 reads TGTGCCACCAGTGATCCCAGGGAGGAGTTCTTC.

The genes are TRBV7-2 and TRBJ2-7, with TRBD1 identical over 7 bases. The junction had 7 bases not matched to a gene; V was cut back by 5 bases and J by 6 bases. The CDR3 spans 13 residues. The V gene's germline CDR1 is SGHTA and CDR2 FQGNSA. The CDR3 spells CASSPGTACEQYF. CDR3 coding DNA: TGTGCCAGCAGCCCAGGGACAGCCTGCGAGCAGTACTTC.

The CDR3 here is CASSFEGRTGLGTQYF. DNA for the CDR3: TGTGCCAGCAGCTTTGAGGGTAGGACAGGTCTAGGGACCCAGTACTTC. The chain links TRBV7-8 to TRBJ2-7; 7 nucleotides match TRBD1. The end of the DNA aligns better with TRBJ2-5, so the J call may be wrong. The V gene's germline CDR1 is SGHVS and CDR2 FQNEAQ. This CDR3 spans 16 amino acids.

The chain links TRBV28 to TRBJ2-5; the D is unclear. From germline, CDR1 is MDHEN and CDR2 SYDVKM. This CDR3 has 15 residues. The ends were cut back, 3 bases at V and 2 bases at J, with 13 bases in the middle. CDR3 protein: CASSFMAGRQETQYF. For the CDR3, the DNA is TGTGCCAGCAGTTTTATGGCCGGCAGACAAGAGACCCAGTACTTC.

This chain connects TRBV6-2 or TRBV6-3 to TRBJ2-1, with no clear D. This CDR3 region has 13 residues. Trimming removed 6 bases from V and 10 bases from J, with 16 bases in between. Germline V lookup: CDR1 MNHEY, CDR2 SVGEGT. Here the CDR3 DNA reads TGTGCCAGCAGCACCAATGACGGTCCGGAGCAGTTCTTC. Its translation is CASSTNDGPEQFF.

The chain combines TRBV6-4 with TRBJ2-5; weak D call: TRBD1 (6 bases). The germline V and J ends were trimmed by 8 bases and 1 base, with 17 bases remaining between them. The CDR3 has 15 residues. CDR1 is MRHNA and CDR2 is SNTAGT in the germline V gene. The CDR3 DNA follows: TGTGCCAGCGACCGTCCCCAGGGGTCCCAAGAGACCCAGTACTTC. Its protein is CASDRPQGSQETQYF.

This sequence joins TRBV4-1 and TRBJ1-1, with D tentatively TRBD1 (5 bases). The V gene's germline CDR1 is MGHRA and CDR2 YSYEKL. V gave up 0 bases and J gave up 1 base, with 6 bases separating them. The CDR3 spans 14 residues. CDR3 residues: CASSQDGANTEAFF. CDR3 sequence (DNA): TGCGCCAGCAGCCAAGATGGGGCGAACACTGAAGCTTTCTTT.

The chain combines TRBV6-1 with TRBJ2-3; TRBD2 matches at 7 bases. From germline, CDR1 is MNHNS and CDR2 SASEGT. V lost 2 bases and J lost 7; bases outside the gene matches: 9. This CDR3 spans 15 amino acids. The CDR3, as DNA: TGTGCCAGCAGTGAACCCAGCGGGATCTCGAATACGCAGTATTTT. Translation gives CASSEPSGISNTQYF.

The rearrangement uses TRBV10-3 and TRBJ2-5, with 11 bases identical to TRBD2. Germline CDR1 ENHRY, CDR2 SYGVKD. With V trimmed by 3 bases and J by 2 bases, 5 bases remained unmatched. The CDR3 runs to 16 residues. The CDR3 spells CAISDGTSGLQETQYF. The CDR3 nucleotides read TGTGCCATCAGTGACGGGACTAGCGGACTACAAGAGACCCAGTACTTC.

Of note for this clonotype: Its ends do not fully match the called genes, so a read error is possible. The V gene is TRBV5-5, the J gene TRBJ2-6, with D possibly matching TRBD1 (6 bases). The CDR3 spans 15 residues. CDR1 and CDR2 (germline): SGHKS, YYEKEE (reference sequence). The DNA for the CDR3 is TGTGCCAGCTTACCAGGGGTCCCTGGGGCCAACGTCGTGACTTTC. Its translation is CASLPGVPGANVVTF.

V and J are TRBV29-1 and TRBJ2-1; TRBD2 matches at 10 bases. The CDR3 has 15 amino acids. In germline, CDR1 is SQVTM, CDR2 ANQGSEA. V was clipped by 6 bases and J by 6 bases; unmatched bases: 11. The CDR3 region has the DNA TGCAGCGTAAAAGGGAGACTAGCGGGTGGCAATGAGCAGTTCTTC. Amino acids: CSVKGRLAGGNEQFF.

The CDR3 coding sequence is TGTGCCATCAGTGAGTCGTTGGGATTGCGGGGAGGTGATACGCAGTATTTT. This translates into CAISESLGLRGGDTQYF. The rearrangement links TRBV10-3 to TRBJ2-3; D may be TRBD2 (6 bases). The germline V gene encodes CDR1 ENHRY and CDR2 SYGVKD. Trimming stripped 0 bases from V and 6 bases from J, with 19 bases between. The CDR3 is 17 residues long.

The chain joins TRBV5-1 to TRBJ1-5; no reliable D call. V lost 4 bases to trimming and J lost 2 bases, with 13 bases between them. The germline V gene encodes CDR1 SGHRS and CDR2 YFSETQ. The CDR3 length is 15 residues. This chain's CDR3 is CASSPSAGGNQPQHF. As DNA, the CDR3 is TGCGCCAGCAGCCCGTCGGCCGGTGGCAATCAGCCCCAGCATTTT.